These 16 T cell receptor beta chains were all obtained from the same sample, sequenced in a study of blood T cell repertoires in COVID-19. Libraries were prepared by immunoSEQ multiplex PCR; TCRdb keeps only in-frame clonotypes and omits some of them. The sample consists of 150,000 to 200,000 clones, around 85% of them appearing once. Sample: peripheral blood. The receptors stem from a man older than 75 with COVID-19, enrolled during active disease.

This chain links TRBV5-6 with TRBJ2-7; D is unclear. Germline loops: CDR1 SGHDT, CDR2 YYEEEE. There are 13 residues in the CDR3. V dropped 0 bases and J dropped 1 base, with 5 bases sitting between them. The CDR3 sequence is CASSLAVSYEQYF. CDR3 in DNA: TGTGCCAGCAGCTTGGCGGTGTCCTACGAGCAGTACTTC.

The chain joins TRBV5-4 to TRBJ2-3; 7 nucleotides match TRBD2. In germline, CDR1 is SGHNT, CDR2 YYREEE (reference sequence). V shed 3 bases and J 5 bases; nucleotides not matched to a gene: 9. The CDR3 runs 15 residues. The CDR3 sequence: CASSSPAGRGDTQYF. The CDR3 DNA reads TGTGCCAGCAGCTCCCCAGCGGGGAGGGGAGATACGCAGTATTTT. Looking up the rest from reference TRBV5-4 and TRBJ2-3 gives the full variable domain: ETGVTQSPTHLIKTRGQQVTLRCSSQSGHNTVSWYQQALGQGPQFIFQYYREEENGRGNFPPRFSGLQFPNYSSELNVNALELDDSALYLCASSSPAGRGDTQYFGPGTRLTVL.

The chain combines TRBV9 with TRBJ2-3, with 7 bases fitting TRBD1. The germline CDR1 and CDR2 sequences are SGDLS and YYNGEE. J lost 5 bases, V lost 5 bases, and 8 bases had no gene match. CDR3 length: 14 residues. In nucleotides, the CDR3 is TGTGCCAGCAGTGGGGACAGTCGCATAGATACGCAGTATTTT. This sequence encodes CASSGDSRIDTQYF.

The rearrangement uses TRBV6-5 and TRBJ1-5, with D tentatively TRBD1 (6 bases). Germline CDR1 is MNHEY and CDR2 is SVGAGI. The CDR3 totals 14 residues. V was pared by 5 bases and J by 4 bases, with 12 bases between. The CDR3 loop is CASSIGQNNQPQHF. The CDR3 DNA reads as TGTGCCAGCAGTATTGGACAGAATAATCAGCCCCAGCATTTT.

The chain is built from TRBV10-3 and TRBJ2-1; D remains ambiguous. The ends were cut back, 10 bases at V and 5 bases at J, with 15 bases in the middle. Germline CDR1 ENHRY, CDR2 SYGVKD. CDR3 length: 13 amino acids. CDR3 sequence: CATTRSRHNEQFF. The CDR3, as DNA: TGTGCCACCACCCGATCTAGGCACAATGAGCAGTTCTTC.

The chain joins TRBV18 to TRBJ1-5, with 8 bases that match TRBD1. Unmatched junction bases numbered 7, after V lost 2 bases and J lost 7 bases. Germline assignment: CDR1 KGHSH and CDR2 LQKENI. The CDR3 runs 15 residues. CDR3 nucleotide sequence: TGTGCCAGCTCACCATCCAGGGGGCTCGGGCAGCCCCAGCATTTT. Protein product: CASSPSRGLGQPQHF. Full variable domain (missing parts from reference TRBV18 and TRBJ1-5): NAGVMQNPRHLVRRRGQEARLRCSPMKGHSHVYWYRQLPEEGLKFMVYLQKENIIDESGMPKERFSAEFPKEGPSILRIQQVVRGDSAAYFCASSPSRGLGQPQHFGDGTRLSIL.

V is TRBV6-5 and J is TRBJ1-5, with a weak D call TRBD1 (6 bases). V was clipped by 6 bases and J by 6 bases, with 12 bases between them. Germline CDR1 and CDR2: MNHEY and SVGAGI. The CDR3 consists of 13 residues. CDR3 sequence (DNA): TGTGCCAGCAGCGGGGGGCAGGGTCAGCCCCAGCATTTT. It encodes CASSGGQGQPQHF.

The V call is TRBV5-6, the J call TRBJ2-5; 13 bases align to TRBD2. The CDR3 is 16 residues long. V lost 3 bases, J lost 2 bases, and 4 bases stayed unmatched. From germline, CDR1 is SGHDT and CDR2 YYEEEE. The DNA for the CDR3 is TGTGCCAGCAGCTCAGAGGGACTAGCGGGGCAAGAGACCCAGTACTTC. Amino acid sequence: CASSSEGLAGQETQYF.

The chain recombines TRBV5-1 with TRBJ1-3; TRBD1 is a possible D gene (5 bases). Germline CDR1 SGHRS, CDR2 YFSETQ. Trimming stripped 4 bases from V and 0 bases from J, with 8 bases between. The CDR3 covers 14 residues. CDR3 amino acids: CASSPDTSGNTIYF. CDR3 in DNA: TGCGCCAGCAGCCCGGACACCTCTGGAAACACCATATATTTT.

In this sample, this clone turned up once. The chain is built from TRBV3-1 (or the pseudogene TRBV3-2) and TRBJ1-2; D unclear. This CDR3 region has 14 residues. CDR1 and CDR2 (germline): LGHDT, YNNKEL (reference sequence). Between the trimmed V and J ends, which lost 4 bases and 8 bases, there was a span of 17 bases. CDR3 amino acids: CASSPPGRGRGYTF. The CDR3 coding sequence is TGTGCCAGCAGCCCTCCGGGCAGAGGGCGCGGCTACACCTTC.

CDR3 sequence (DNA): TGTGCCAGCAGCAATGGACAGAACTATGGCTACACCTTC. Its translation: CASSNGQNYGYTF. The rearrangement links TRBV2 to TRBJ1-2, with D possibly TRBD1 on 6 matching bases. CDR1 is SNHLY, CDR2 FYNNEI, per germline. V was shortened by 6 bases and J by 2 bases, with 10 bases between the two germline ends. CDR3 length equals 13 residues.

The chain joins TRBV27 to TRBJ2-2, with 11 bases identical to TRBD2. The CDR3 has 17 residues. V lost 3 bases, J lost 1 base, and 4 bases stayed unmatched. Germline lookup yields CDR1 MNHEY and CDR2 SMNVEV (reference sequence). This CDR3 reads CASSLRLAGLNTGELFF. The CDR3 DNA is TGTGCCAGCAGTTTGCGACTAGCGGGGTTGAACACCGGGGAGCTGTTTTTT.

The chain recombines TRBV24-1 with TRBJ1-5, with D possibly TRBD1 on 6 matching bases. The germline V and J ends were trimmed by 8 bases and 5 bases, with 12 bases remaining between them. The CDR3 spans 13 residues. Germline V gene lookup returns CDR1 KGHDR and CDR2 SFDVKD. CDR3 sequence reads: CATTPGADQPQHF. CDR3 DNA: TGTGCCACCACCCCAGGGGCAGATCAGCCCCAGCATTTT.

This chain joins TRBV4-2 and TRBJ2-7; D is undetermined. Germline V CDR1 and CDR2: LGHNA, YNFKEQ. V lost 2 bases, J lost 2 bases, and 10 bases lay in between. CDR3 size: 14 residues. Here the CDR3 reads CASSQSAYTYEQYF. CDR3 DNA sequence: TGTGCCAGCAGCCAAAGCGCATATACCTACGAGCAGTACTTC.

This chain uses TRBV24-1 with TRBJ2-5, with 8 bases aligning to TRBD2. The CDR3 is 15 amino acids. Per germline, CDR1 KGHDR and CDR2 SFDVKD. V lost 4 bases and J lost 4; bases outside the gene matches: 7. CDR3 sequence: CATSDPFGGAETQYF. The CDR3 region has the DNA TGTGCCACCAGTGACCCCTTCGGGGGGGCAGAGACCCAGTACTTC.

The rearrangement joins TRBV2 to TRBJ1-5; D might be TRBD1 (6 bases). CDR1 is SNHLY and CDR2 is FYNNEI in the germline V gene. This CDR3 is 14 amino acids long. V was pared by 4 bases and J by 2 bases, with 9 bases between. CDR3 amino acids: CASSGAGGNQPQHF. The CDR3 coding sequence is TGTGCCAGCAGTGGAGCAGGGGGCAATCAGCCCCAGCATTTT.